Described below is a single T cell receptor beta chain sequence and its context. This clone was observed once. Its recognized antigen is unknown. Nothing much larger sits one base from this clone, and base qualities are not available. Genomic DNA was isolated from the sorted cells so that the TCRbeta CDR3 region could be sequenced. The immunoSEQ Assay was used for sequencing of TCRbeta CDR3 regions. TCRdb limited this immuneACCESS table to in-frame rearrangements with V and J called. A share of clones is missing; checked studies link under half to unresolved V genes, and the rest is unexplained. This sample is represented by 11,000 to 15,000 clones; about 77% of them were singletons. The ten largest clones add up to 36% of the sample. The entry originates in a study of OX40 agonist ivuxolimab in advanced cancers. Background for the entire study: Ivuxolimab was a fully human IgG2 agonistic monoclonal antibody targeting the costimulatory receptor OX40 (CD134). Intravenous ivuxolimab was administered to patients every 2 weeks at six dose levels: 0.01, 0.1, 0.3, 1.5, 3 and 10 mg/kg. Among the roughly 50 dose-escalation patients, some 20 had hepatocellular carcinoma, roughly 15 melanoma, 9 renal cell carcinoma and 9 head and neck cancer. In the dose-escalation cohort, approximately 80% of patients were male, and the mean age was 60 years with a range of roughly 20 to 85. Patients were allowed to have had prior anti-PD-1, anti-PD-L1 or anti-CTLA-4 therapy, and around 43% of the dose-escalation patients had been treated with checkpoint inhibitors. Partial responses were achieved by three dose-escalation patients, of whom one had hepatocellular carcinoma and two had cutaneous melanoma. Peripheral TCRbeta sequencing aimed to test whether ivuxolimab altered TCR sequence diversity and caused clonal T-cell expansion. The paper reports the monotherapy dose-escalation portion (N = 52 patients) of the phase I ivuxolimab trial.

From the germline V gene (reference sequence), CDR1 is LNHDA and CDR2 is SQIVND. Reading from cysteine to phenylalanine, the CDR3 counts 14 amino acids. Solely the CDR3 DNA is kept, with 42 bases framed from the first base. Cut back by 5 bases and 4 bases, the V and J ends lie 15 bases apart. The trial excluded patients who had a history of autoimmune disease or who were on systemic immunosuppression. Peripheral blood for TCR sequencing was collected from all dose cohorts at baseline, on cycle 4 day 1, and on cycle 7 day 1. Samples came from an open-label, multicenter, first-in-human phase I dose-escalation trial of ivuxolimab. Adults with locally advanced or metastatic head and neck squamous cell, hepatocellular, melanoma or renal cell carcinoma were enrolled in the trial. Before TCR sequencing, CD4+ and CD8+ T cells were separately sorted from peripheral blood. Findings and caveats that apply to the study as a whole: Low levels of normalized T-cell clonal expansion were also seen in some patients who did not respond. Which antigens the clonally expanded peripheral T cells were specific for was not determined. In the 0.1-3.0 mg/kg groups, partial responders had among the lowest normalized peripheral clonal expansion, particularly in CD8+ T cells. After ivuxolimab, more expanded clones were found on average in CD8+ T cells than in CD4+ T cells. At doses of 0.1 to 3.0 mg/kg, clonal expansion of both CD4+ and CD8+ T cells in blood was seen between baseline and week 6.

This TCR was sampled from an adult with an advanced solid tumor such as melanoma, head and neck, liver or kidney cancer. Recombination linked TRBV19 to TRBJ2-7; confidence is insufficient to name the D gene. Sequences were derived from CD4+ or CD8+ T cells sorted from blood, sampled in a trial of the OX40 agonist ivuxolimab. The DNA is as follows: TGTGCCAGTAGTCCCTCGACGGGCCATTACGAGCAGTACTTC. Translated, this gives CASSPSTGHYEQYF.